Listed here are 5 T cell receptor beta chains from one sample, sequenced in a study of shared clonotypes between healthy human individuals. TCRdb keeps only in-frame clones here, not all; method: immunoSEQ multiplex PCR. The sample lists about 580,000 clones, 95% to 98% occurring once. Terminally differentiated effector memory CD45RA+ cells were excluded by CCR7 positive selection of CD45RO-negative cells. Sequenced material: naive CD8+ T cells sorted from blood. These receptors all come from a man aged 25 to 40 in good health.

This sequence joins TRBV7-2 and TRBJ2-7; D ambiguous. The CDR3 runs 14 residues. The V gene's germline CDR1 is SGHTA and CDR2 FQGNSA. Trimming stripped 5 bases from V and 3 bases from J, with 14 bases between. The chain's CDR3 is CASSPYQAYYEQYF. The DNA for the CDR3 is TGTGCCAGCAGCCCTTACCAGGCATACTACGAGCAGTACTTC.

V and J are TRBV9 and TRBJ2-1; TRBD1 matches 8 bases. Germline-derived CDR1 and CDR2 are SGDLS and YYNGEE. The CDR3 is 16 residues long. V trimming: 7 bases; J trimming: 5 bases; junction bases outside the gene matches: 14. The CDR3 sequence: CASSGQGRYTNNEQFF. Here the CDR3 DNA reads TGTGCCAGCTCCGGACAGGGAAGGTATACTAACAATGAGCAGTTCTTC.

The chain has TRBV2 and TRBJ2-3, with TRBD1 matching over 7 bases. In germline, CDR1 is SNHLY, CDR2 FYNNEI. The CDR3 totals 17 residues. V lost 0 bases and J lost 2; bases outside the gene matches: 8. CDR3 loop: CASSEAPRGRATDTQYF. Here the CDR3 DNA reads TGTGCCAGCAGTGAAGCCCCGAGGGGGCGGGCCACAGATACGCAGTATTTT.

The rearrangement links TRBV4-1 to TRBJ2-1; TRBD2 agrees at 12 bases. Looked up from germline, CDR1 is MGHRA and CDR2 is YSYEKL. The ends lost 4 bases at V and 6 bases at J; junction bases unmatched: 4. The CDR3 is 15 residues long. CDR3 bases: TGCGCCAGCAGCCCGACTAGCGGGGGCCTCAATGAGCAGTTCTTC. Protein product: CASSPTSGGLNEQFF.

The genes are TRBV27 and TRBJ2-3; a possible D gene is TRBD2 (5 bases). CDR3 length: 16 residues. V lost 3 bases and J 0 bases, leaving 13 bases between the germline ends. Looked up from germline, CDR1 is MNHEY and CDR2 is SMNVEV (reference sequence). CDR3 bases: TGTGCCAGCAGTTTTCGGAGGAGTGCTAGCACAGATACGCAGTATTTT. Translated: CASSFRRSASTDTQYF.